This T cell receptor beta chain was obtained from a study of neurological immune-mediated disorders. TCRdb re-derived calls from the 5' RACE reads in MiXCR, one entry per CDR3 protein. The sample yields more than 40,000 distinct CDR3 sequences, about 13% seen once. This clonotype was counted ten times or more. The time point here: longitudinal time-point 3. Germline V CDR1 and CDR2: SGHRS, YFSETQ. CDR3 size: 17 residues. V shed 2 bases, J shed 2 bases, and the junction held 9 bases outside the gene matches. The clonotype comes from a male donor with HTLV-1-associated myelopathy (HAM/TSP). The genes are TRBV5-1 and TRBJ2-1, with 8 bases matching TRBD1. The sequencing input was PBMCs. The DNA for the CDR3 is TGCGCCAGCAGCTTTCCACCCACAGGGGGAGCCTACAATGAGCAGTTCTTC. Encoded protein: CASSFPPTGGAYNEQFF. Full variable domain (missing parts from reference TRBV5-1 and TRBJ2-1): KAGVTQTPRYLIKTRGQQVTLSCSPISGHRSVSWYQQTPGQGLQFLFEYFSETQRNKGNFPGRFSGRQFSNSRSEMNVSTLELGDSALYLCASSFPPTGGAYNEQFFGPGTRLTVL.